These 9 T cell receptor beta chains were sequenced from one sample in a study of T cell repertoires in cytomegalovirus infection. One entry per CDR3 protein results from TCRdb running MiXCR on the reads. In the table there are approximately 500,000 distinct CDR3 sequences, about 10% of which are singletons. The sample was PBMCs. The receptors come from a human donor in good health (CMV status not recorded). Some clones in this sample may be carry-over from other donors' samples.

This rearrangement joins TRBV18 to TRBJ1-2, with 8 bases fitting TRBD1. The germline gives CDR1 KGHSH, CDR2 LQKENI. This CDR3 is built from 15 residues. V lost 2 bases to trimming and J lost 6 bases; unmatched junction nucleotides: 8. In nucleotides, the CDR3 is TGTGCCAGCTCACCAACAGGACAGGGATTGGATGGCTACACCTTC. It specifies CASSPTGQGLDGYTF.

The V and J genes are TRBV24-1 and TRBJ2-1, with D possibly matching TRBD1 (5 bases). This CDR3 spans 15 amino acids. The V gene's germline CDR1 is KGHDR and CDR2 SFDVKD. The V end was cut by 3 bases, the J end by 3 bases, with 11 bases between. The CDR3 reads CATSDGQGVYNEQFF. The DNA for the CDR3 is TGTGCCACCAGTGATGGGCAGGGCGTCTACAATGAGCAGTTCTTC.

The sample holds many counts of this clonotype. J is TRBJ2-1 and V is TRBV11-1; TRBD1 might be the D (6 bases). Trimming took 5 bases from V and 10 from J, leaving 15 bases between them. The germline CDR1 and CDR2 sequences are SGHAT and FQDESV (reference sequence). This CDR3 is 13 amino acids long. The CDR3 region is CASSPRGRGEQFF. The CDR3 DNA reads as TGTGCCAGCAGCCCCAGGGGACGTGGAGAGCAGTTCTTC.

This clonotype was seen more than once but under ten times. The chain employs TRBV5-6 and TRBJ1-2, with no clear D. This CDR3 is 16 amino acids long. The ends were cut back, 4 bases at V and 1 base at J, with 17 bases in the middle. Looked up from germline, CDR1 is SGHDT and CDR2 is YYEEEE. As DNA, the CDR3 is TGTGCCAGCAGCCTTGTCGCACGGGAGAATAACTATGGCTACACCTTC. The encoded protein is CASSLVARENNYGYTF.

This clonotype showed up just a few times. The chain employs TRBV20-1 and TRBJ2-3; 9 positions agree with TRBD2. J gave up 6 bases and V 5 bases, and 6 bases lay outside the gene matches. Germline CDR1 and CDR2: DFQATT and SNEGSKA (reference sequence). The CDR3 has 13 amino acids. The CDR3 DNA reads TGCAGTGCTGGAGGGCGGGAGGGGGATACGCAGTATTTT. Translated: CSAGGREGDTQYF.

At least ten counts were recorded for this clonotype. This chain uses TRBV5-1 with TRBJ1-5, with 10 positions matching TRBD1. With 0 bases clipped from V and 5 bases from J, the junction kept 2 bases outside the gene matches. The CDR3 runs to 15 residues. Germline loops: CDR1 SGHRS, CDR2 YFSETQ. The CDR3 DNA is TGCGCCAGCAGCTTGGGAGGGACAGGGGATCAGCCCCAGCATTTT. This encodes CASSLGGTGDQPQHF.

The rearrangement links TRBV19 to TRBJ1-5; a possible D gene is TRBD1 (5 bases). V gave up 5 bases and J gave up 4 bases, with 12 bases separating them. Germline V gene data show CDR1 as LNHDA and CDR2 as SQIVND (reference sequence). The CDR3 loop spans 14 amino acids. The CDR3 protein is CASSRRRGNQPQHF. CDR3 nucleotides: TGTGCCAGTAGTCGACGTAGGGGTAATCAGCCCCAGCATTTT.

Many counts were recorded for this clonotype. The CDR3, as DNA: TGTGCCAGCAATCAGGGAAACTATGGCTACACCTTC. It translates to CASNQGNYGYTF. V and J are TRBV6-1 and TRBJ1-2; D is possibly TRBD1 (5 bases). V was shortened by 7 bases and J by 2 bases, with 8 bases between the two germline ends. This CDR3 has 12 residues. In germline, CDR1 is MNHNS, CDR2 SASEGT.

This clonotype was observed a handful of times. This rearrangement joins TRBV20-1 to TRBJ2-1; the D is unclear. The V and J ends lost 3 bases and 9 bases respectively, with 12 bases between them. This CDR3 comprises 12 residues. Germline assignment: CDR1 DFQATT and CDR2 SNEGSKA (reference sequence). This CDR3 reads CSARASKGEQFF. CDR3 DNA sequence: TGCAGTGCTAGGGCCAGTAAGGGTGAGCAGTTCTTC.